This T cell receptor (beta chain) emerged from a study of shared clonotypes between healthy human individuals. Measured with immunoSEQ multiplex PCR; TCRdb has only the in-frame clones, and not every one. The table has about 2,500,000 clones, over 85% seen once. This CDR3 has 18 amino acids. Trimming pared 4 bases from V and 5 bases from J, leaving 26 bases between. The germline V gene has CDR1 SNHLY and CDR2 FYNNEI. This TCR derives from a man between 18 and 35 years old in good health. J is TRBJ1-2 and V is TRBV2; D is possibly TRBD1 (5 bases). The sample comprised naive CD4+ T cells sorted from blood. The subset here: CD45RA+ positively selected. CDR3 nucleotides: TGTGCCAGCAGTGGTGGGACCGGGGAGCCGGGGGTACGGTATGGCTACACCTTC. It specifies CASSGGTGEPGVRYGYTF.